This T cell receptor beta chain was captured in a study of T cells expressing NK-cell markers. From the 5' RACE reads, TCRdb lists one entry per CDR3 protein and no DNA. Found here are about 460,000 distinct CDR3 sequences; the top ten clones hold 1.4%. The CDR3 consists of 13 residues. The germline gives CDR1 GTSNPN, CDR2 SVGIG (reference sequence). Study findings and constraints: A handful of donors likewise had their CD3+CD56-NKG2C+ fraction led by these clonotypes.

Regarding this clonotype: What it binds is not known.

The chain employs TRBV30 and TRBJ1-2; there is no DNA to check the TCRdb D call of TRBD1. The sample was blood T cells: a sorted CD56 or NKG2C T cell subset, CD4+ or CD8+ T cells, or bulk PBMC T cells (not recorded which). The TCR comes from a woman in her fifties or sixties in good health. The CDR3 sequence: CAWSPGQFAGYTF.